A selection of T cell receptor beta chains follows, all from one sample in a study of blood T cell repertoires in COVID-19. Method: immunoSEQ multiplex PCR; TCRdb's copy keeps in-frame clones and lacks some. The sample lists 150,000 or so clones, 86% occurring once. The sample was PBMCs or T cells enriched from blood (not recorded which). Receptor source: a man between 50 and 59 years old who had recovered from COVID-19. CDR3s include the opening cysteine and the closing phenylalanine or tryptophan. Each record gives: clone size, CDR3 length, D gene, J gene, V gene, CDR3 protein, CDR3 DNA. The D gene is left open where the match is weak. Part of the rows lack a size; the others show once, few, many or a class for expanded clones.

size: .
length: 16
D: TRBD2
J: TRBJ2-2
V: TRBV5-1
CDR3: CASSQGLARTTGELFF
DNA: TGCGCCAGCAGCCAAGGACTAGCGAGAACCACCGGGGAGCTGTTTTTT

size: .
length: 15
D: .
J: TRBJ1-2
V: TRBV5-1
CDR3: CASSLAGGVGYGYTF
DNA: TGCGCCAGCAGCTTGGCGGGGGGCGTCGGCTATGGCTACACCTTC

size: .
length: 14
D: .
J: TRBJ2-3
V: TRBV30
CDR3: CAWSGGTIADTQYF
DNA: TGTGCCTGGAGTGGTGGGACAATCGCAGATACGCAGTATTTT

size: .
length: 15
D: .
J: TRBJ2-2
V: TRBV6-2/TRBV6-3
CDR3: CASSSPSIFTGELFF
DNA: TGTGCCAGCAGTTCACCTAGCATATTCACCGGGGAGCTGTTTTTT

size: .
length: 16
D: TRBD1
J: TRBJ1-2
V: TRBV7-6
CDR3: CASSFLPGQGPYGYTF
DNA: TGTGCCAGCAGCTTCTTACCGGGACAGGGTCCGTATGGCTACACCTTC

size: once
length: 17
D: TRBD2
J: TRBJ2-2
V: TRBV3-1/TRBV3-2
CDR3: CASSRTLAGGHTGELFF
DNA: TGTGCCAGCAGCCGCACACTAGCGGGGGGGCACACCGGGGAGCTGTTTTTT

size: once
length: 14
D: .
J: TRBJ2-3
V: TRBV15
CDR3: CATSRDRGTDTQYF
DNA: TGTGCCACCAGCAGAGATAGAGGGACAGATACGCAGTATTTT

size: .
length: 12
D: TRBD1
J: TRBJ1-1
V: TRBV30
CDR3: CAWTGTGGLAFF
DNA: TGTGCCTGGACCGGGACAGGGGGCCTCGCTTTCTTT

size: .
length: 15
D: TRBD1
J: TRBJ1-2
V: TRBV27
CDR3: CASSSGTGINYGYTF
DNA: TGTGCCAGCAGCTCCGGGACAGGGATTAACTATGGCTACACCTTC

size: .
length: 11
D: .
J: TRBJ2-1
V: TRBV27
CDR3: CASSYRSEQFF
DNA: TGTGCCAGCAGTTATAGGAGTGAGCAGTTCTTC

size: .
length: 14
D: .
J: TRBJ1-3
V: TRBV6-1
CDR3: CASSEGTASNTIYF
DNA: TGTGCCAGCAGTGAAGGCACAGCCTCGAACACCATATATTTT

size: .
length: 13
D: .
J: TRBJ1-2
V: TRBV7-9
CDR3: CASSGEEASGYTF
DNA: TGTGCCAGCAGCGGGGAGGAGGCGAGCGGCTACACCTTC

size: .
length: 15
D: TRBD2
J: TRBJ2-5
V: TRBV28
CDR3: CASSPFAGGRETQYF
DNA: TGTGCCAGCAGCCCCTTCGCGGGAGGGAGGGAGACCCAGTACTTC

size: .
length: 14
D: .
J: TRBJ2-3
V: TRBV19
CDR3: CASLGRSSTDTQYF
DNA: TGTGCCAGTCTGGGGCGTTCTAGCACAGATACGCAGTATTTT

size: .
length: 14
D: .
J: TRBJ1-3
V: TRBV3-1/TRBV3-2
CDR3: CASSERGAGNTIYF
DNA: TGTGCCAGCAGCGAACGAGGAGCTGGAAACACCATATATTTT

size: .
length: 13
D: TRBD2
J: TRBJ2-3
V: TRBV3-1/TRBV3-2
CDR3: CASSLPTSGVQYF
DNA: TGTGCCAGCAGCCTCCCGACTAGCGGGGTGCAGTATTTT

size: .
length: 13
D: .
J: TRBJ1-1
V: TRBV27
CDR3: CASSSWVEGRAFF
DNA: TGTGCCAGCAGTTCGTGGGTTGAGGGTAGGGCTTTCTTT

size: .
length: 15
D: TRBD2
J: TRBJ2-1
V: TRBV6-5
CDR3: CASSRGTSGVNEQFF
DNA: TGTGCCAGCAGTCGCGGGACTAGCGGGGTTAATGAGCAGTTCTTC

size: .
length: 21
D: TRBD1
J: TRBJ2-2
V: TRBV5-1
CDR3: CASSLVYGTGTKGFNTGELFF
DNA: TGCGCCAGCAGCTTGGTGTACGGGACAGGAACGAAGGGGTTTAACACCGGGGAGCTGTTTTTT

size: .
length: 14
D: .
J: TRBJ2-4
V: TRBV28
CDR3: CASSLSAGLNIQYF
DNA: TGTGCCAGCAGTTTATCGGCAGGGCTAAACATTCAGTACTTC

size: .
length: 14
D: .
J: TRBJ1-1
V: TRBV7-9
CDR3: CASSLASVNTEAFF
DNA: TGTGCCAGCAGCTTAGCGTCGGTGAACACTGAAGCTTTCTTT

size: .
length: 14
D: .
J: TRBJ1-1
V: TRBV7-3
CDR3: CASSLTSGNTEAFF
DNA: TGTGCCAGCAGCTTAACGTCCGGGAACACTGAAGCTTTCTTT

size: .
length: 15
D: TRBD2
J: TRBJ2-5
V: TRBV15
CDR3: CATSREGLARETQYF
DNA: TGTGCCACCAGCAGAGAGGGACTAGCGCGAGAGACCCAGTACTTC